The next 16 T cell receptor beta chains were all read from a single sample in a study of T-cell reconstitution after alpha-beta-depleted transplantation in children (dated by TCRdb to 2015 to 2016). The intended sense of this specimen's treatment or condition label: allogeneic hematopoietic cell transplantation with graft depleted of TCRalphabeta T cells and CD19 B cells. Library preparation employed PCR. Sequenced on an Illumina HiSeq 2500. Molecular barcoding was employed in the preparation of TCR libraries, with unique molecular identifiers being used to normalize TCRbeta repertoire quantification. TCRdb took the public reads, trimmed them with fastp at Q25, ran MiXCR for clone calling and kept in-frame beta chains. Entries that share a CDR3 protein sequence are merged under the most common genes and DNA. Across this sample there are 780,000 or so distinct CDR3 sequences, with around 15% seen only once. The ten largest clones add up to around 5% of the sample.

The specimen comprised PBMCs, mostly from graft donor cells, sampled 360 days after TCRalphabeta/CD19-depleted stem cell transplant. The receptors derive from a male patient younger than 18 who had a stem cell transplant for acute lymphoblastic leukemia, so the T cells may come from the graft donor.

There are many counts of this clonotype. Here the CDR3 DNA reads TGCAGCGTTGCCGGGATAGCAACCTACGAGCAGTACTTC. It encodes CSVAGIATYEQYF. The chain couples TRBV29-1 to TRBJ2-7, with TRBD2 as a possible D gene (5 bases). This CDR3 region has 13 residues. Looked up from germline, CDR1 is SQVTM and CDR2 is ANQGSEA. V dropped 4 bases and J dropped 2 bases, with 12 bases sitting between them.

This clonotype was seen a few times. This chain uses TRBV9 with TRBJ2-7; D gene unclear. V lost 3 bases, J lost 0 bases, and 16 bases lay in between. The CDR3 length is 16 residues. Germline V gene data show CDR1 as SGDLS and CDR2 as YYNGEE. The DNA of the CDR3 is TGTGCCAGCAGCGATTCGACCCTCTCAAGCTCCTACGAGCAGTACTTC. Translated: CASSDSTLSSSYEQYF.

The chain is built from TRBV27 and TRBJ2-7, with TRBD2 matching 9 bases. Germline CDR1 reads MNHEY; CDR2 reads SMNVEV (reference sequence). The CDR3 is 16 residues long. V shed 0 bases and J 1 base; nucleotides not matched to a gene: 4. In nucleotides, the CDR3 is TGTGCCAGCAGTTTATCTCTGACTAGCGGTTCCTACGAGCAGTACTTC. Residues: CASSLSLTSGSYEQYF.

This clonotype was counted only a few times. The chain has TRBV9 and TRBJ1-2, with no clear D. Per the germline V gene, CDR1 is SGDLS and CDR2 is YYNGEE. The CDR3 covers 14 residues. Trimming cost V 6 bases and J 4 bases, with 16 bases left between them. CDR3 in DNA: TGTGCCAGCACCCTGACGGGCTCTGGCTATGGCTACACCTTC. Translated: CASTLTGSGYGYTF. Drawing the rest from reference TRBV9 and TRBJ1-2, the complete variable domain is DSGVTQTPKHLITATGQRVTLRCSPRSGDLSVYWYQQSLDQGLQFLIQYYNGEERAKGNILERFSAQQFPDLHSELNLSSLELGDSALYFCASTLTGSGYGYTFGSGTRLTVV.

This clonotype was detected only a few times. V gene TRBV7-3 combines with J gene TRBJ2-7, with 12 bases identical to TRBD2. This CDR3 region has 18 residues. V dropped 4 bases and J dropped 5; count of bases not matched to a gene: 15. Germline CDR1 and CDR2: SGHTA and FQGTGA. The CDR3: CASSSRTSGKIWRNEQYF. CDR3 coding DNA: TGTGCCAGCAGCTCCCGGACTAGCGGGAAGATTTGGAGAAACGAGCAGTACTTC.

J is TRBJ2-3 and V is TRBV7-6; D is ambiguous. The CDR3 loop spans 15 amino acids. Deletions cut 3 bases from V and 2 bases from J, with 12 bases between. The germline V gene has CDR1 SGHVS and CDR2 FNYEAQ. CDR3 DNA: TGTGCCAGCAGCTTCTCCTTTTTACACACAGATACGCAGTATTTT. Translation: CASSFSFLHTDTQYF. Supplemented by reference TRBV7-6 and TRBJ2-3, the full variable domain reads GAGVSQSPRYKVTKRGQDVALRCDPISGHVSLYWYRQALGQGPEFLTYFNYEAQQDKSGLPNDRFSAERPEGSISTLTIQRTEQRDSAMYRCASSFSFLHTDTQYFGPGTRLTVL.

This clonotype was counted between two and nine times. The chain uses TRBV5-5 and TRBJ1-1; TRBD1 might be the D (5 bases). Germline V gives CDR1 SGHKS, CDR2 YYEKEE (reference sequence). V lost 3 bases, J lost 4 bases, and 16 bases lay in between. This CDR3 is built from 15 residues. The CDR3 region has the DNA TGTGCCAGCAGCTATCTCGGGGCGGTGGGCACTGAAGCTTTCTTT. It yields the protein CASSYLGAVGTEAFF.

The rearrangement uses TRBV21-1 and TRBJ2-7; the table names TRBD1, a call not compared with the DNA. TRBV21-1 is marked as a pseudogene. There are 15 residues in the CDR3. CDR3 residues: CASRGGDQDLYEQYF. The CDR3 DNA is TGTGCCAGCAGAGGGGGGGACCAAGACCTCTACGAGCAGTACTTC.

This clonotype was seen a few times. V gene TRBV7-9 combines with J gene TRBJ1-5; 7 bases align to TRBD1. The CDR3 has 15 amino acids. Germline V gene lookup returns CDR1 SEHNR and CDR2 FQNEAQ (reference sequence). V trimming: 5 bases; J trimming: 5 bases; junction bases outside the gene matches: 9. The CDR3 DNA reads TGTGCCAGCAGCCCCGGGACAGACTTTTATCAGCCCCAGCATTTT. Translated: CASSPGTDFYQPQHF.

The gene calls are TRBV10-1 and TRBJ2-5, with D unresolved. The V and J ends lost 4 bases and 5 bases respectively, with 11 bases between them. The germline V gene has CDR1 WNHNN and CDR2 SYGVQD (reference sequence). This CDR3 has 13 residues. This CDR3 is CASSGRARETQYF. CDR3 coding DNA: TGCGCCAGCAGTGGTCGGGCGCGCGAGACCCAGTACTTC.

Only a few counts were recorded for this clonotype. Written as DNA, the CDR3 is TGTGCCAGCAGGGGGATCGGAAACACCGGGGAGCTGTTTTTT. Protein product: CASRGIGNTGELFF. The rearrangement uses TRBV12-3 or TRBV12-4 and TRBJ2-2; D remains ambiguous. V was shortened by 6 bases and J by 2 bases, with 10 bases between the two germline ends. This CDR3 has 14 amino acids.

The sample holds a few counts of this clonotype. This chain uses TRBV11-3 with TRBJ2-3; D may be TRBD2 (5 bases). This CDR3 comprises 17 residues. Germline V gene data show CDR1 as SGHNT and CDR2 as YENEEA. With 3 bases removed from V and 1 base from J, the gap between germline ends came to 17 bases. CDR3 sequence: CASSLNLGGVGTDTQYF. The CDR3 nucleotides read TGTGCCAGCAGCTTGAATCTAGGAGGAGTAGGCACAGATACGCAGTATTTT.

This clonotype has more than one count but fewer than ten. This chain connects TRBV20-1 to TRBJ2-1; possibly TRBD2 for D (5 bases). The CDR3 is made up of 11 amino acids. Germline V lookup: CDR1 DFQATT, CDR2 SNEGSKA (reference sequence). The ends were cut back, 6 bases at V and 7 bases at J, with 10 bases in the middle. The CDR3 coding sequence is TGCAGTGCGCCACTAGTAAATGAGCAGTTCTTC. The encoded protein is CSAPLVNEQFF.

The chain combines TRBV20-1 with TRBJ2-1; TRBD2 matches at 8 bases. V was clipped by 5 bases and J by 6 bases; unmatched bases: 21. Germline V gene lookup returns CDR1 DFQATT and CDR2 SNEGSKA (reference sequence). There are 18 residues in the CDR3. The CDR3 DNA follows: TGCAGTGCTCTACCGCTAGCGGGCGTCCCTGTTATTGCCAATGAGCAGTTCTTC. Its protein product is CSALPLAGVPVIANEQFF.

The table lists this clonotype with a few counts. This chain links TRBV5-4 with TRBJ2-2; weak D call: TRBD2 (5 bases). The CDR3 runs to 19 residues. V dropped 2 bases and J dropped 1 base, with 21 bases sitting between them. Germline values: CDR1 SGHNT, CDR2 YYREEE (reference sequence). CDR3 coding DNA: TGTGCCAGCAGCTTTATACTTCTCCTGGACGGGATGAACACCGGGGAGCTGTTTTTT. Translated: CASSFILLLDGMNTGELFF.

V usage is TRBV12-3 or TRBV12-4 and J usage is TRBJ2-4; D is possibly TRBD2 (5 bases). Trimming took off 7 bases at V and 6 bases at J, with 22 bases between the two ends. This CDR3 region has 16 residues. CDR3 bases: TGTGCCAGCACGCCTCGTGCCGGGGTAATAGGAAACATTCAGTACTTC. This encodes CASTPRAGVIGNIQYF.